Each of the 12 T cell receptor beta chains below was sequenced from the same sample in a study of T-cell reconstitution after alpha-beta-depleted transplantation in children. Unique molecular identifiers were incorporated when the TCRbeta library was constructed. Via MiXCR, TCRdb re-called the PCR reads, giving one row per CDR3 protein. The data show some 43,000 distinct CDR3 sequences, 9.2% seen once. This sample comprised PBMCs, mostly from graft donor cells, obtained 60 days after TCRalphabeta/CD19-depleted stem cell transplant. The receptors stem from a male patient aged 2 to 10 who had a stem cell transplant for chronic granulomatous disease, so the T cells may come from the graft donor.

The table lists this clonotype with many counts. The chain uses TRBV12-3 or TRBV12-4 and TRBJ1-2; D is unclear. CDR3 length equals 11 residues. Trimming took off 5 bases at V and 8 bases at J, with 9 bases between the two ends. As DNA, the CDR3 is TGTGCCAGCAGTCTACACCCCGGCTACACCTTC. Its protein is CASSLHPGYTF.

This clonotype was counted ten times or more. V is TRBV15 and J is TRBJ2-5; TRBD2 matches at 7 bases. The CDR3 is made up of 13 amino acids. The junction had 1 base not matched to a gene; V was cut back by 3 bases and J by 3 bases. Germline V gene data show CDR1 as LNHNV and CDR2 as YYDKDF (reference sequence). For the CDR3, the DNA is TGTGCCACCAGCAGGGGAGGGGAAGAGACCCAGTACTTC. This gives the protein CATSRGGEETQYF.

This clonotype was recorded many times. V is TRBV19 and J is TRBJ1-1; D not resolved. The length of the CDR3 is 14 residues. Germline CDR1 and CDR2: LNHDA and SQIVND (reference sequence). With 5 bases removed from V and 5 bases from J, the gap between germline ends came to 15 bases. The CDR3 DNA reads as TGTGCCAGTAGTGTCGGGCGGGGTATGACTGAAGCTTTCTTT. Translation gives CASSVGRGMTEAFF.

This chain connects TRBV20-1 to TRBJ1-4; 9 nucleotides match TRBD1. The CDR3 consists of 16 residues. Unmatched junction bases numbered 15, after V lost 5 bases and J lost 8 bases. The germline V gene encodes CDR1 DFQATT and CDR2 SNEGSKA (reference sequence). The CDR3 region has the DNA TGCAGTGCTCGTTCTGGGGACGGGACAGGGCCGGAAAAACTGTTTTTT. Protein sequence: CSARSGDGTGPEKLFF.

This clonotype occurred once. Since a much larger clone is just one base distant, this may be a read error. The rearrangement links TRBV19 to TRBJ2-5, with 10 positions matching TRBD1. CDR3 size: 14 residues. Germline loops: CDR1 LNHDA, CDR2 SQIVND (reference sequence). CDR3 loop: CASRLTGGQEAQYF. CDR3 DNA: TGTGCCAGTAGATTGACAGGGGGCCAAGAGGCCCAGTACTTC.

This clonotype was found many times. The chain has TRBV6-5 and TRBJ2-6; TRBD1 might be the D (6 bases). The V and J ends lost 4 bases and 0 bases respectively, with 19 bases between them. The CDR3 runs 19 residues. Germline CDR1 and CDR2: MNHEY and SVGAGI. The CDR3 protein is CASSFGGGRAGSGANVLTF. The DNA for the CDR3 is TGTGCCAGCAGTTTTGGTGGGGGCCGGGCTGGCTCTGGGGCCAACGTCCTGACTTTC.

The chain carries TRBV9 and TRBJ1-5, with unresolved D. The CDR3 length is 13 residues. Per germline, CDR1 SGDLS and CDR2 YYNGEE. Trimming left V 0 bases short and J 7 bases short, with 8 bases between. CDR3 sequence (DNA): TGTGCCAGCAGCGTAGGAAACGGGCAGCCCCAGCATTTT. Translation: CASSVGNGQPQHF.

The chain links TRBV6-1 to TRBJ2-7; 8 bases align to TRBD1. Germline V lookup: CDR1 MNHNS, CDR2 SASEGT. The junction had 6 bases not matched to a gene; V was cut back by 5 bases and J by 3 bases. The CDR3 loop spans 14 amino acids. In DNA, the CDR3 is TGTGCCAGCAGTCCCCGGACAGGGAGCTACGAGCAGTACTTC. Translation: CASSPRTGSYEQYF.

This clonotype has ten or more counts. The rearrangement links TRBV30 to TRBJ2-3; D unclear. The CDR3 extends over 11 amino acids. CDR1 is GTSNPN and CDR2 is SVGIG in the germline V gene (reference sequence). Trimming cost V 4 bases and J 6 bases, with 8 bases left between them. CDR3 bases: TGTGCCTGGATTGCGCCGGATACGCAGTATTTT. This translates into CAWIAPDTQYF.

This clonotype showed up many times. This chain links TRBV5-1 with TRBJ2-7; D may be TRBD2 (6 bases). The CDR3 extends over 15 amino acids. With 3 bases removed from V and 0 bases from J, the gap between germline ends came to 13 bases. Germline assignment: CDR1 SGHRS and CDR2 YFSETQ. The chain's CDR3 is CASSSDPGASYEQYF. CDR3 coding DNA: TGCGCCAGCAGCTCTGATCCGGGAGCCTCCTACGAGCAGTACTTC.

A few counts support this clonotype. The rearrangement uses TRBV4-3 and TRBJ2-1; D is possibly TRBD2 (6 bases). V was pared by 4 bases and J by 0 bases, with 10 bases between. CDR3 length: 15 residues. Germline V gene lookup returns CDR1 LGHNA and CDR2 YSLEER. Here the CDR3 DNA reads TGCGCCAGCAGCCCGGAGGGGAGCTCCTACAATGAGCAGTTCTTC. Encoded protein: CASSPEGSSYNEQFF.

This clonotype was picked up many times. This chain links TRBV20-1 with TRBJ2-6, with 8 bases lining up with TRBD2. CDR3 length: 17 residues. With 0 bases clipped from V and 4 bases from J, the junction kept 8 bases outside the gene matches. Looked up from germline, CDR1 is DFQATT and CDR2 is SNEGSKA (reference sequence). CDR3 loop: CSARDGTSYSGANVLTF. In DNA form, the CDR3 reads TGCAGTGCTAGAGATGGGACTAGTTATTCCGGGGCCAACGTCCTGACTTTC.